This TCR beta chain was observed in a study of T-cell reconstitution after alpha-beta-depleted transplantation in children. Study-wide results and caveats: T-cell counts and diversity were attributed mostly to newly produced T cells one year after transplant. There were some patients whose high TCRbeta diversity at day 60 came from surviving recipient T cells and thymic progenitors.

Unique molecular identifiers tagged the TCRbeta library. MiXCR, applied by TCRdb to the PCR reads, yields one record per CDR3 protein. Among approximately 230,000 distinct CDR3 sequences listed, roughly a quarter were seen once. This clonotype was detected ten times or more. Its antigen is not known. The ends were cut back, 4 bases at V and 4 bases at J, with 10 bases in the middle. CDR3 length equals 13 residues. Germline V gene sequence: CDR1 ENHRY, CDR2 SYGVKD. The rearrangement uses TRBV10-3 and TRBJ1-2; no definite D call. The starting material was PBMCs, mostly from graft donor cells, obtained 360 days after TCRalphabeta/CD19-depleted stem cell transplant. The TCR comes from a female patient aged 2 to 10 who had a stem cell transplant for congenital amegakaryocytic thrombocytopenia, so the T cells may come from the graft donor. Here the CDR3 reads CAISGTASYGYTF. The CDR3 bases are TGTGCCATCAGTGGGACCGCTTCCTATGGCTACACCTTC.